These 15 T cell receptor beta chains were all obtained from the same sample, sequenced in a study of early T cells in non-severe SARS-CoV-2 infection. A single record per CDR3 protein comes from TCRdb applying MiXCR to the 5' RACE reads. Of 35,000 to 50,000 distinct CDR3 sequences detected, about 23% appear once; the ten largest clones hold 4.6%. This specimen was whole blood, taken at baseline. Receptor source: an adult who was a healthcare worker with PCR-confirmed SARS-CoV-2 infection or an uninfected control (not recorded which).

The V call is TRBV7-2, the J call TRBJ2-3; D perhaps matches TRBD2 (6 bases). Trimming stripped 6 bases from V and 9 bases from J, with 16 bases between. The CDR3 loop spans 13 amino acids. Germline V gene data show CDR1 as SGHTA and CDR2 as FQGNSA. CDR3 protein: CASRGTPGSTQYF. The CDR3 coding sequence is TGTGCCAGCAGGGGGACTCCAGGGTCCACGCAGTATTTT.

This chain connects TRBV7-6 to TRBJ2-5; D assignment may be TRBD1 or TRBD2 (5 bases each). The CDR3 runs 14 residues. The germline V gene encodes CDR1 SGHVS and CDR2 FNYEAQ. V gave up 3 bases and J gave up 6 bases, with 14 bases separating them. The CDR3 is CASSFRGPIQTQYF. The CDR3 coding sequence is TGTGCCAGCAGCTTCCGGGGCCCGATCCAGACCCAGTACTTC.

This clonotype is medium-sized. J is TRBJ2-5 and V is TRBV7-7, with D perhaps matching TRBD2 (6 bases). The CDR3 spans 14 residues. Between the trimmed V and J ends, which lost 2 bases and 4 bases, there was a span of 11 bases. The V gene's germline CDR1 is SSHAT and CDR2 FNYEAQ (reference sequence). CDR3 in amino acids: CASSLSGSGETQYF. The CDR3 region has the DNA TGTGCCAGCAGCTTAAGCGGGTCGGGAGAGACCCAGTACTTC.

This clonotype was observed a handful of times. V and J are TRBV11-2 and TRBJ2-6; no firm D call. CDR1 and CDR2 from the germline V gene are SGHAT and FQNNGV. V lost 0 bases to trimming and J lost 2 bases, with 8 bases between them. The CDR3 is 16 residues long. CDR3 DNA: TGTGCCAGCAGCTTAGAAGGAAGCCCTGGGGCCAACGTCCTGACTTTC. This sequence encodes CASSLEGSPGANVLTF.

In this sample, this clonotype turned up a few times. This sequence joins TRBV7-3 and TRBJ2-6; no clear D gene. Germline values: CDR1 SGHTA, CDR2 FQGTGA. The CDR3 spans 17 residues. The V gene lost 5 bases and the J gene lost 0 bases, with 14 bases spanning the gap. The CDR3 region is CASSPKTVFSGANVLTF. CDR3 in DNA: TGTGCCAGCAGCCCCAAGACGGTATTCTCTGGGGCCAACGTCCTGACTTTC.

The genes are TRBV11-2 and TRBJ2-7; D may correspond to TRBD1 or TRBD2 (6 bases each). Germline V CDR1 and CDR2: SGHAT, FQNNGV. Trimming stripped 5 bases from V and 2 bases from J, with 16 bases between. This CDR3 has 15 amino acids. CDR3 region: CASSRSFGGTYEQYF. The CDR3 bases are TGTGCCAGCAGCCGATCGTTCGGGGGCACCTACGAGCAGTACTTC. Using reference TRBV11-2 and TRBJ2-7 for the parts outside the CDR3, the full variable domain is EAGVAQSPRYKIIEKRQSVAFWCNPISGHATLYWYQQILGQGPKLLIQFQNNGVVDDSQLPKDRFSAERLKGVDSTLKIQPAKLEDSAVYLCASSRSFGGTYEQYFGPGTRLTVT.

The sample holds many counts of this clonotype. The chain links TRBV5-1 to TRBJ1-5; tentative D call: TRBD1 (6 bases). Germline V gene sequence: CDR1 SGHRS, CDR2 YFSETQ. CDR3 length equals 14 residues. Trimming shortened V by 4 bases and J by 4 bases, and 12 bases separated the two germline ends. The CDR3 spells CASSQGGGNQPQHF. In nucleotides, the CDR3 is TGCGCCAGCAGCCAAGGGGGTGGGAATCAGCCCCAGCATTTT.

The chain carries TRBV3-1 and TRBJ1-4; no definite D call. Trimming shortened V by 5 bases and J by 4 bases, and 14 bases separated the two germline ends. This CDR3 contains 15 residues. Germline V lookup: CDR1 LGHDT, CDR2 YNNKEL (reference sequence). CDR3 residues: CASSAFDGINEKLFF. The CDR3 DNA reads as TGTGCCAGCAGCGCATTCGACGGAATTAATGAAAAACTGTTTTTT.

The rearrangement uses TRBV18 and TRBJ2-4, with a weak D call TRBD1 (6 bases). The germline gives CDR1 KGHSH, CDR2 LQKENI. The CDR3 covers 14 residues. V lost 0 bases to trimming and J lost 8 bases, with 11 bases between them. In nucleotides, the CDR3 is TGTGCCAGCTCACCACCAGGCAGGGGCGACATTCAGTACTTC. Protein: CASSPPGRGDIQYF.

This clonotype was seen only a few times. The chain carries TRBV12-3 or TRBV12-4 and TRBJ1-6; D is possibly TRBD1 (6 bases). V dropped 5 bases and J dropped 7 bases, with 21 bases sitting between them. The CDR3 consists of 17 residues. The CDR3 DNA sequence: TGTGCCAGCAGTCCGGGTCCGGGGGGGGCGAGGAATTCACCCCTCCACTTT. Amino acid sequence: CASSPGPGGARNSPLHF.

The genes are TRBV20-1 and TRBJ2-7; 7 bases are a match to TRBD2. Germline assignment: CDR1 DFQATT and CDR2 SNEGSKA (reference sequence). The CDR3 extends over 15 amino acids. Trimming at V came to 5 bases and at J to 1 base, leaving 11 bases not matched to a gene. CDR3 residues: CSASRLARGSYEQYF. The DNA for the CDR3 is TGCAGTGCTTCACGACTAGCCCGAGGTTCCTACGAGCAGTACTTC.

This clonotype has a handful of counts. V gene TRBV7-6 combines with J gene TRBJ2-3; D unresolved. In germline, CDR1 is SGHVS, CDR2 FNYEAQ. Trimming took off 1 base at V and 0 bases at J, with 8 bases between the two ends. The CDR3 has 15 amino acids. The CDR3 DNA reads as TGTGCCAGCAGCTTAGGACCCTCAAGCACAGATACGCAGTATTTT. It codes for CASSLGPSSTDTQYF. The full variable domain, its missing parts supplied by reference TRBV7-6 and TRBJ2-3, is GAGVSQSPRYKVTKRGQDVALRCDPISGHVSLYWYRQALGQGPEFLTYFNYEAQQDKSGLPNDRFSAERPEGSISTLTIQRTEQRDSAMYRCASSLGPSSTDTQYFGPGTRLTVL.

The rearrangement joins TRBV12-3 or TRBV12-4 to TRBJ2-7; D is unclear. The CDR3 totals 13 residues. V was trimmed by 9 bases and J by 7 bases, leaving 19 bases between them. The CDR3 nucleotides are TGTGCCAGTACCCGACCCCCAACGGTGGAGCAGTACTTC. Its translation is CASTRPPTVEQYF.

The sample holds a few counts of this clonotype. The V gene is TRBV19, the J gene TRBJ2-3; TRBD2 agrees at 8 bases. CDR1 is LNHDA, CDR2 SQIVND, per germline (reference sequence). The CDR3 covers 14 residues. The V gene end was trimmed by 6 bases and the J gene end by 3 bases; junction bases not matched to a gene: 5. The CDR3 DNA reads as TGTGCCAGTAGGCCCGGGACTAGGACAGATACGCAGTATTTT. Protein sequence: CASRPGTRTDTQYF.

J is TRBJ2-7 and V is TRBV5-8; 8 bases are shared with TRBD2. V lost 4 bases, J lost 3 bases, and 9 bases stayed unmatched. The CDR3 consists of 15 residues. Germline CDR1 is SGHTS and CDR2 is YDEGEE. CDR3 protein: CASSARRLASYEQYF. CDR3 in DNA: TGTGCCAGCAGCGCCCGACGACTAGCGAGCTACGAGCAGTACTTC.